This T cell receptor (beta chain) stems from a study of T cell responses to AZD1222 COVID-19 vaccine. Study results and limitations: The CD4 TCRs associated with vaccination extended across spike and predominated at 160-218 and 743-854.

A word on this clone: Its specificity is unknown.

Germline assignment: CDR1 SQVTM and CDR2 ANQGSEA. V gave up 3 bases and J gave up 5 bases; unmatched junction bases: 12. This CDR3 is built from 18 residues. Clones were sequenced by immunoSEQ multiplex PCR, and TCRdb holds only the in-frame ones, with some missing. The profile shows 150,000 to 200,000 clones, around 90% of them singletons. The source of this sequence is an adult who received the AZD1222 COVID-19 vaccine. This chain uses TRBV29-1 with TRBJ1-6, with 11 positions matching TRBD1. This specimen was peripheral blood, taken 28 days after the second AZD1222 dose. CDR3 sequence reads: CSVDLADRGHKDNSPLHF. The CDR3 bases are TGCAGCGTTGACCTCGCGGACAGGGGGCATAAAGATAATTCACCCCTCCACTTT. Supplemented by reference TRBV29-1 and TRBJ1-6, the full variable domain reads SAVISQKPSRDICQRGTSLTIQCQVDSQVTMMFWYRQQPGQSLTLIATANQGSEATYESGFVIDKFPISRPNLTFSTLTVSNMSPEDSSIYLCSVDLADRGHKDNSPLHFGNGTRLTVT.